These 23 T cell receptor beta chains came from one sample sequenced in a study of T cell repertoires in ileal Crohn's disease. The method was immunoSEQ multiplex PCR; TCRdb's version includes in-frame clones alone and lacks a portion of them. The sample holds approximately 6,900 clones; around 72% are singletons and the top ten take 9% to 10%. The sequenced sample was ileal tissue. The receptors stem from an adult with Crohn's disease.

The rearrangement links TRBV5-1 to TRBJ1-5; D not resolved. CDR1 is SGHRS and CDR2 is YFSETQ in the germline V gene. This CDR3 spans 14 amino acids. Trimming removed 0 bases at V and 4 bases at J, with 8 bases between. The CDR3, as DNA: TGCGCCAGCAGCTTGGGTTGGGCAAATCAGCCCCAGCATTTT. This codes for CASSLGWANQPQHF. Full variable domain (remainder filled in from reference TRBV5-1 and TRBJ1-5): KAGVTQTPRYLIKTRGQQVTLSCSPISGHRSVSWYQQTPGQGLQFLFEYFSETQRNKGNFPGRFSGRQFSNSRSEMNVSTLELGDSALYLCASSLGWANQPQHFGDGTRLSIL.

The V and J genes are TRBV6-6 and TRBJ1-5; D is uncertain. The CDR3 extends over 16 amino acids. CDR1 and CDR2 from the germline V gene are MNHNY and SVGAGI (reference sequence). Trimming cost V 6 bases and J 4 bases, with 19 bases left between them. CDR3 in DNA: TGTGCCAGCAGCCAAATTTCGTCCAGCGGGAATCAGCCCCAGCATTTT. Protein: CASSQISSSGNQPQHF.

V and J are TRBV7-8 and TRBJ2-7; TRBD1 matches 11 bases. This CDR3 is 15 amino acids long. Germline loops: CDR1 SGHVS, CDR2 FQNEAQ. V shed 5 bases, J shed 3 bases, and the junction held 6 bases outside the gene matches. The CDR3 is CASSLRTGGGYEQYF. CDR3 bases: TGTGCCAGCAGCCTCAGGACAGGGGGCGGCTACGAGCAGTACTTC.

This clone was counted a single time. The chain joins TRBV5-1 to TRBJ2-3, with 8 bases that match TRBD2. CDR1 and CDR2 from the germline V gene are SGHRS and YFSETQ. J was trimmed by 2 bases and V by 4 bases; bases with no gene match: 12. This CDR3 contains 17 residues. CDR3 in amino acids: CASSPGLAAVYTDTQYF. The CDR3 DNA reads as TGCGCCAGCAGCCCCGGACTAGCCGCCGTTTACACAGATACGCAGTATTTT.

This clone has a handful of counts. This chain uses TRBV7-3 with TRBJ1-1, with a tentative D call TRBD1 (5 bases). Trimming left V 0 bases short and J 0 bases short, with 14 bases between. CDR3 size: 17 residues. The germline V gene encodes CDR1 SGHTA and CDR2 FQGTGA. The CDR3 spells CASSLTSGGTLNTEAFF. CDR3 in DNA: TGTGCCAGCAGCTTAACAAGCGGAGGGACGTTGAACACTGAAGCTTTCTTT.

The gene calls are TRBV15 and TRBJ2-1, with 10 bases fitting TRBD2. This CDR3 is 16 amino acids long. Looked up from germline, CDR1 is LNHNV and CDR2 is YYDKDF (reference sequence). The ends lost 5 bases at V and 8 bases at J; junction bases unmatched: 12. In nucleotides, the CDR3 is TGTGCCACCAGCGCCCTGGGGACTAGCGCGGCGGATGAGCAGTTCTTC. It encodes CATSALGTSAADEQFF.

The chain joins TRBV6-1 to TRBJ2-1; the D gene is possibly TRBD2 (6 bases). Trimming removed 8 bases from V and 0 bases from J, with 11 bases in between. CDR1 and CDR2 (germline): MNHNS, SASEGT. The CDR3 is 14 amino acids. The CDR3 DNA reads as TGTGCCAGCGGGGGGTGGCCCTCCTACAATGAGCAGTTCTTC. It translates to CASGGWPSYNEQFF.

The chain joins TRBV28 to TRBJ1-1; possible D gene TRBD1, 5 bases. The CDR3 runs 15 residues. With 6 bases removed from V and 8 bases from J, the gap between germline ends came to 22 bases. The germline CDR1 and CDR2 sequences are MDHEN and SYDVKM. In DNA form, the CDR3 reads TGTGCCAGCAGATCACTTCAGGGCCTCCACAGCGAAGCTTTCTTT. Translating it yields CASRSLQGLHSEAFF.

This chain connects TRBV6-1 to TRBJ2-3, with 9 bases aligning to TRBD2. This CDR3 has 15 residues. Germline trimming cut 6 bases from V and 3 bases from J; bases unmatched to any gene: 7. CDR1 and CDR2 (germline): MNHNS, SASEGT. CDR3 residues: CASRAGGRGTDTQYF. The DNA of the CDR3 is TGTGCCAGCAGGGCGGGGGGGCGAGGTACAGATACGCAGTATTTT.

The chain couples TRBV5-6 to TRBJ2-7; D is perhaps TRBD2 (7 bases). V was trimmed by 5 bases and J by 6 bases, leaving 18 bases between them. The CDR3 consists of 14 residues. The V gene's germline CDR1 is SGHDT and CDR2 YYEEEE. The CDR3 nucleotides read TGTGCCAGCAGTTTTCTGGGGGGGGCGATCGAGCAGTACTTC. The encoded protein is CASSFLGGAIEQYF. The whole variable domain, remainder taken from reference TRBV5-6 and TRBJ2-7, is DAGVTQSPTHLIKTRGQQVTLRCSPKSGHDTVSWYQQALGQGPQFIFQYYEEEERQRGNFPDRFSGHQFPNYSSELNVNALLLGDSALYLCASSFLGGAIEQYFGPGTRLTVT.

In its sample, this clone ranks as medium-sized. The chain is built from TRBV2 and TRBJ1-1; D gene ambiguous. The CDR3 extends over 14 amino acids. Per the germline V gene, CDR1 is SNHLY and CDR2 is FYNNEI. V gave up 2 bases and J gave up 4 bases, with 11 bases separating them. The CDR3 DNA is TGTGCCAGCAGTGAATATGTCTCGGGCACTGAAGCTTTCTTT. As protein: CASSEYVSGTEAFF.

The rearrangement uses TRBV19 and TRBJ2-1; 7 positions match TRBD2. Germline CDR1 is LNHDA and CDR2 is SQIVND (reference sequence). The CDR3 has 16 amino acids. Germline trimming cut 3 bases from V and 4 bases from J; bases unmatched to any gene: 9. The CDR3 coding sequence is TGTGCCAGTAGTATCCCCACTAGCGCAAGTTACAATGAGCAGTTCTTC. Its protein is CASSIPTSASYNEQFF.

This chain joins TRBV6-5 and TRBJ1-1; D ambiguous. This CDR3 spans 15 amino acids. Germline CDR1 is MNHEY and CDR2 is SVGAGI. V dropped 6 bases and J dropped 0 bases, with 14 bases sitting between them. The CDR3 DNA reads as TGTGCCAGCAGCAATCAACGAGGCATGAACACTGAAGCTTTCTTT. Translating it yields CASSNQRGMNTEAFF.

The genes are TRBV27 and TRBJ2-5, with 7 bases matching TRBD1. The better agreement between TRBJ2-7 and the DNA end casts doubt on the J call. This CDR3 has 15 residues. Germline V gene lookup returns CDR1 MNHEY and CDR2 SMNVEV (reference sequence). CDR3 DNA sequence: TGTGCCAGCAGTTCAGCCGGGACAGCTGCCTACGAGCAGTACTTC. Its protein is CASSSAGTAAYEQYF.

The V gene is TRBV6-1, the J gene TRBJ2-7, with 9 bases matching TRBD2. CDR3 length: 14 residues. CDR1 MNHNS and CDR2 SASEGT come from the germline V gene. V was clipped by 6 bases and J by 2 bases; unmatched bases: 5. CDR3 bases: TGTGCCAGCAGCTCACTAGCGGGTACCTACGAGCAGTACTTC. This codes for CASSSLAGTYEQYF.

The CDR3 nucleotides read TGTGCCAGCAGTGAGGTGACAGGCGGAGGTTACGAGCAGTACTTC. As protein: CASSEVTGGGYEQYF. The rearrangement links TRBV25-1 to TRBJ2-7; perhaps TRBD1 as D (6 bases). This CDR3 has 15 residues. V lost 3 bases and J lost 4, with 16 bases in between. CDR1 is MGHDK and CDR2 is SYGVNS in the germline V gene.

The chain employs TRBV27 and TRBJ1-5; no reliable D call. V shed 3 bases and J shed 6 bases, with 15 bases lying between them. The CDR3 length is 15 residues. CDR1 is MNHEY and CDR2 is SMNVEV in the germline V gene (reference sequence). CDR3 region: CASSFLGERGQPQHF. The CDR3 DNA reads TGTGCCAGCAGTTTCCTTGGCGAACGGGGTCAGCCCCAGCATTTT.

The genes are TRBV6-6 and TRBJ2-7; tentative D call: TRBD1 (5 bases). CDR3 length: 14 amino acids. Trimming left V 2 bases short and J 0 bases short, with 8 bases between. Germline V gene lookup returns CDR1 MNHNY and CDR2 SVGAGI (reference sequence). The CDR3 reads CASSYLDSSYEQYF. As DNA, the CDR3 is TGTGCCAGCAGTTACCTCGACAGCTCCTACGAGCAGTACTTC.

This clone was seen more than once but under ten times. The rearrangement links TRBV19 to TRBJ2-7, with a possible D match to TRBD2 (5 bases). Trimming removed 8 bases from V and 2 bases from J, with 13 bases in between. Germline CDR1 LNHDA, CDR2 SQIVND (reference sequence). This CDR3 contains 13 residues. The CDR3 reads CASGSGTTYEQYF. CDR3 in DNA: TGTGCCAGTGGGTCGGGAACCACCTACGAGCAGTACTTC. The variable domain in full, completed from reference TRBV19 and TRBJ2-7, reads DGGITQSPKYLFRKEGQNVTLSCEQNLNHDAMYWYRQDPGQGLRLIYYSQIVNDFQKGDIAEGYSVSREKKESFPLTVTSAQKNPTAFYLCASGSGTTYEQYFGPGTRLTVT.

The V call is TRBV27, the J call TRBJ2-1; tentatively, D is TRBD2 (5 bases). Germline V gene sequence: CDR1 MNHEY, CDR2 SMNVEV (reference sequence). CDR3 length: 15 residues. Trimming cost V 3 bases and J 4 bases, with 13 bases left between them. The CDR3 nucleotides are TGTGCCAGCAGTTTGTGGCTAGCCGATTACAATGAGCAGTTCTTC. This encodes CASSLWLADYNEQFF.

The chain is built from TRBV20-1 and TRBJ2-7; weak D call: TRBD1 (7 bases). From germline, CDR1 is DFQATT and CDR2 SNEGSKA (reference sequence). This CDR3 spans 11 amino acids. The CDR3 loop reads CSAGQTYEQYF. CDR3 DNA: TGCAGCGCGGGACAGACCTACGAGCAGTACTTC.

This chain uses TRBV7-3 with TRBJ2-3, with D possibly TRBD2 on 5 matching bases. From germline, CDR1 is SGHTA and CDR2 FQGTGA. V was trimmed by 1 base and J by 6 bases, leaving 17 bases between them. There are 16 residues in the CDR3. The CDR3 region is CASSLKAAVGEDTQYF. Here the CDR3 DNA reads TGTGCCAGCAGCTTAAAGGCGGCAGTTGGGGAGGATACGCAGTATTTT.

The V call is TRBV28, the J call TRBJ1-4, with D possibly being TRBD1 (6 bases). V was shortened by 7 bases and J by 7 bases, with 16 bases between the two germline ends. CDR1 MDHEN and CDR2 SYDVKM come from the germline V gene. This CDR3 has 14 residues. The CDR3 sequence is CASIRGGSAEKLFF. The DNA of the CDR3 is TGTGCCAGCATTCGGGGGGGCTCCGCTGAAAAACTGTTTTTT.